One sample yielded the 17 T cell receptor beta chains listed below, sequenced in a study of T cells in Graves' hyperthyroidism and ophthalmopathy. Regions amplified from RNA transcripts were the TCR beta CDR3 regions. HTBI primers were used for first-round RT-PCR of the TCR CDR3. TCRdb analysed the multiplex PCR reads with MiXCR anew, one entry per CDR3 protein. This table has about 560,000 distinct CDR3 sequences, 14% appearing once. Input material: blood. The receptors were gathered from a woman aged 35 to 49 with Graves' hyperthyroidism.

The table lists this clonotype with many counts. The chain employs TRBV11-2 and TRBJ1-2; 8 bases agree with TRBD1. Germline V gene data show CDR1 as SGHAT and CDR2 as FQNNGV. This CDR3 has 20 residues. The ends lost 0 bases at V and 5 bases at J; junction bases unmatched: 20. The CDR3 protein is CASSLERGRHAQGAEYGYTF. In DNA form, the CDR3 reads TGTGCCAGCAGCTTAGAAAGGGGCCGGCATGCCCAGGGGGCGGAGTATGGCTACACCTTC.

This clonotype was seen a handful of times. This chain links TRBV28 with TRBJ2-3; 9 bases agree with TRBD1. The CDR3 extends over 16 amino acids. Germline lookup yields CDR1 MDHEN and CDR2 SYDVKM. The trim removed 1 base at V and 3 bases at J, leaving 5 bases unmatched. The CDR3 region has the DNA TGTGCCAGCAGTTTATCCGCCGGGACAGGGACAGATACGCAGTATTTT. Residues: CASSLSAGTGTDTQYF.

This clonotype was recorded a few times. The CDR3 protein is CASSQEREQFF. Written as DNA, the CDR3 is TGTGCCAGCAGCCAGGAACGCGAGCAGTTCTTC. V is TRBV14 and J is TRBJ2-1; D is uncertain. CDR1 and CDR2 (germline): SGHDN, FVKESK. Deletions cut 3 bases from V and 10 bases from J, with 7 bases between. The CDR3 is 11 amino acids.

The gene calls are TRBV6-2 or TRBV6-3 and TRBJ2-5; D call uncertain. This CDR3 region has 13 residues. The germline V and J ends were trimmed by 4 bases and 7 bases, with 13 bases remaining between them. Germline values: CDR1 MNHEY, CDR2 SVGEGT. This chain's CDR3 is CASSLDPAGTQYF. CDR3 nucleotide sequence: TGTGCCAGCAGTTTGGACCCGGCCGGGACCCAGTACTTC.

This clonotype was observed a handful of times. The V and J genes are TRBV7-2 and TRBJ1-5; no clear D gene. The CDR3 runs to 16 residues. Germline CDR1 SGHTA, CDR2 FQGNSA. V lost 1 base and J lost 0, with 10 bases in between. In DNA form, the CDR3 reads TGTACCAGCAGCTTAGGTTTAGGAAATAGCAATCAGCCCCAGCATTTT. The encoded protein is CTSSLGLGNSNQPQHF.

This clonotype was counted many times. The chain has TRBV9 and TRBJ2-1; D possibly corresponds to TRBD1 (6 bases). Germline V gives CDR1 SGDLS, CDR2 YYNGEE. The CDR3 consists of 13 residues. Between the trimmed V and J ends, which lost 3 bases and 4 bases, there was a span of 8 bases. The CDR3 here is CASSADSYNEQFF. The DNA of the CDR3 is TGTGCCAGCAGCGCGGACAGTTACAATGAGCAGTTCTTC.

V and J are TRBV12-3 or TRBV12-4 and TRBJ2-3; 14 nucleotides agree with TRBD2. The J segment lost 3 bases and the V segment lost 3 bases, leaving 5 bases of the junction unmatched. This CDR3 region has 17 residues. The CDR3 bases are TGTGCCAGCAGTTTGACTAGCGGGAGGGCCCCGACAGATACGCAGTATTTT. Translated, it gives CASSLTSGRAPTDTQYF.

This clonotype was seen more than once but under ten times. CDR3 in amino acids: CSARGQGTTNEKLFF. The CDR3 bases are TGCAGTGCTAGAGGCCAGGGGACAACTAATGAAAAACTGTTTTTT. V gene TRBV20-1 combines with J gene TRBJ1-4, with D possibly TRBD1 on 6 matching bases. The CDR3 covers 15 residues. Trimming took 1 base from V and 0 from J, leaving 9 bases between them. Germline-derived CDR1 and CDR2 are DFQATT and SNEGSKA (reference sequence).

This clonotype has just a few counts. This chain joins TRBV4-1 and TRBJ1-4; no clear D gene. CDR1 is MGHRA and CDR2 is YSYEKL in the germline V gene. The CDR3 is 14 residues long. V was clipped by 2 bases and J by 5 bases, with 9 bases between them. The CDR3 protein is CASSQPRMNEKLFF. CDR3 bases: TGCGCCAGCAGCCAACCGCGGATGAATGAAAAACTGTTTTTT.

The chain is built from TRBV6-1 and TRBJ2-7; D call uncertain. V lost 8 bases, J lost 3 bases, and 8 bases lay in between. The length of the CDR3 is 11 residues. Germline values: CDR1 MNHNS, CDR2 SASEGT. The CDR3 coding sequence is TGTGCCAGCCTGGGTCTCTACGAGCAGTACTTC. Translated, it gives CASLGLYEQYF.

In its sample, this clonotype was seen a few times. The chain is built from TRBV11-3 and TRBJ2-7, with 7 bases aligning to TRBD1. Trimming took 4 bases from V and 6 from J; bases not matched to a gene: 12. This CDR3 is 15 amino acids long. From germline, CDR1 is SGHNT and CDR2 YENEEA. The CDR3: CASSWSQGPGAEQYF. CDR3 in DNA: TGTGCCAGCAGCTGGTCACAGGGGCCGGGTGCCGAGCAGTACTTC.

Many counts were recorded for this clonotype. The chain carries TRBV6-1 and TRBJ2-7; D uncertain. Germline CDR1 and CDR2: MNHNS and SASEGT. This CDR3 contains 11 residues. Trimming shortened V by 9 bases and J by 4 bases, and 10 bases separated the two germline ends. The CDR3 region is CASSGIYEQYF. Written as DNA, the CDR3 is TGTGCCAGTTCGGGCATTTACGAGCAGTACTTC.

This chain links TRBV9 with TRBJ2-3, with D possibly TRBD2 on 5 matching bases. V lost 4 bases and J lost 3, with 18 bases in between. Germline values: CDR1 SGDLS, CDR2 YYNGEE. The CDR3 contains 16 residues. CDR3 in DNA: TGTGCCAGCAGCTCAGGCGGTAGCGTAGGGACAGATACGCAGTATTTT. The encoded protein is CASSSGGSVGTDTQYF. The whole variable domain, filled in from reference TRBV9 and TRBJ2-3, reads DSGVTQTPKHLITATGQRVTLRCSPRSGDLSVYWYQQSLDQGLQFLIQYYNGEERAKGNILERFSAQQFPDLHSELNLSSLELGDSALYFCASSSGGSVGTDTQYFGPGTRLTVL.

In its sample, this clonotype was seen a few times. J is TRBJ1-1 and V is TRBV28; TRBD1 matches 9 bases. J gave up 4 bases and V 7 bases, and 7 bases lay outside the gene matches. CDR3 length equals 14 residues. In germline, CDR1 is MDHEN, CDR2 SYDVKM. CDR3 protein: CASNVQGASTEAFF. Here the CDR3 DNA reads TGTGCCAGCAACGTACAGGGGGCAAGCACTGAAGCTTTCTTT.

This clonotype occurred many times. This chain's CDR3 is CASSSGGDTGELFF. In DNA, the CDR3 is TGTGCCAGCAGTTCCGGGGGCGACACCGGGGAGCTGTTTTTT. J is TRBJ2-2 and V is TRBV12-3 or TRBV12-4; D may match TRBD1 or TRBD2 (6 bases each). This CDR3 spans 14 amino acids. Trimming took off 4 bases at V and 3 bases at J, with 9 bases between the two ends.

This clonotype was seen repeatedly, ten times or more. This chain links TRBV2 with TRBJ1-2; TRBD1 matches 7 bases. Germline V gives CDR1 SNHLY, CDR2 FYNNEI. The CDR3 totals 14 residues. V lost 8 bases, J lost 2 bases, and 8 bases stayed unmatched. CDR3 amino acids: CASLRDSLNYGYTF. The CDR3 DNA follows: TGTGCCAGCCTCCGGGACAGCTTAAACTATGGCTACACCTTC. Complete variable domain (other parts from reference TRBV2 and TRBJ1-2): EPEVTQTPSHQVTQMGQEVILRCVPISNHLYFYWYRQILGQKVEFLVSFYNNEISEKSEIFDDQFSVERPDGSNFTLKIRSTKLEDSAMYFCASLRDSLNYGYTFGSGTRLTVV.

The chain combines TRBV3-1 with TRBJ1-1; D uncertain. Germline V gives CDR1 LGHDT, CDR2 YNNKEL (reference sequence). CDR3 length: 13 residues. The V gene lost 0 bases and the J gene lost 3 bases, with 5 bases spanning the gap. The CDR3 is CASSQDPDTEAFF. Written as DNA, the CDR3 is TGTGCCAGCAGCCAAGATCCGGACACTGAAGCTTTCTTT.